This TCR beta chain was documented in a study of response to subunit inactivated influenza vaccine. TCRdb passed the RT-PCR reads through MiXCR, listing each CDR3 protein once. The sample has almost 600,000 distinct CDR3 sequences; 14% are singletons. Points from the study as a whole: T cells newly recruited by each seasonal influenza vaccination are few, the authors suggested.

As regards this clonotype: Antigen unknown.

Germline V lookup: CDR1 ENHRY, CDR2 SYGVKD. V lost 3 bases and J lost 3; bases outside the gene matches: 3. This CDR3 region has 14 residues. This clonotype was sampled from a man aged 45-60 years who received an inactivated influenza vaccine. V usage is TRBV10-3 and J usage is TRBJ2-3, with 7 bases identical to TRBD2. Sequences were derived from PBMCs from blood, sampled about 11 days after vaccination. The DNA for the CDR3 is TGTGCCATCAGTGACAGGGAGGGGACAGATACGCAGTATTTT. Its protein is CAISDREGTDTQYF.